This T cell receptor (beta chain) was sequenced during a study of OX40 agonist ivuxolimab in advanced cancers. Whole-study findings and limits: Dose levels from 0.1 to 3.0 mg/kg saw CD4+ and CD8+ blood T cells expand clonally by week 6.

The table came from immunoSEQ multiplex PCR; TCRdb's copy has only in-frame clones and leaves some out. The sample lists approximately 50,000 clones, about four fifths occurring once. About this clone itself: Its antigen is not identified.

Germline V gives CDR1 SEHNR, CDR2 FQNEAQ (reference sequence). The CDR3 length is 15 residues. V was pared by 4 bases and J by 4 bases, with 4 bases of the junction left unmatched. Here the sequenced sample was CD4+ or CD8+ T cells sorted from blood, taken in a trial of the OX40 agonist ivuxolimab. The source of this sequence is an adult with an advanced solid tumor such as melanoma, head and neck, liver or kidney cancer. The chain recombines TRBV7-9 with TRBJ1-6; 7 bases match TRBD1. The CDR3 sequence is CASSWTGGYNSPLHF. The DNA of the CDR3 is TGTGCCAGCAGCTGGACAGGAGGATATAATTCACCCCTCCACTTT. The full variable domain, completed using reference TRBV7-9 and TRBJ1-6, is DTGVSQNPRHKITKRGQNVTFRCDPISEHNRLYWYRQTLGQGPEFLTYFQNEAQLEKSRLLSDRFSAERPKGSFSTLEIQRTEQGDSAMYLCASSWTGGYNSPLHFGNGTRLTVT.